This TCR beta chain was observed in a study of T cell changes during pregnancy in multiple sclerosis. Data came from immunoSEQ multiplex PCR; TCRdb stores just in-frame clones and leaves some out. Of about 79,000 clones listed, around 90% are singletons. The CDR3 is 17 amino acids. CDR1 and CDR2 from the germline V gene are LNHDA and SQIVND (reference sequence). V shed 3 bases and J shed 1 base, with 16 bases lying between them. The clonotype was recovered from a female donor with multiple sclerosis, enrolled in a pregnancy study. The chain recombines TRBV19 with TRBJ2-1; no reliable D call. The input for sequencing was CD4+ T cells from peripheral blood mononuclear cells, taken in the second trimester of pregnancy. The CDR3, as DNA: TGTGCCAGTAGTATGTGGTTTGGCGGCCCATCCTACAATGAGCAGTTCTTC. It codes for CASSMWFGGPSYNEQFF. Looking up the rest from reference TRBV19 and TRBJ2-1 gives the full variable domain: DGGITQSPKYLFRKEGQNVTLSCEQNLNHDAMYWYRQDPGQGLRLIYYSQIVNDFQKGDIAEGYSVSREKKESFPLTVTSAQKNPTAFYLCASSMWFGGPSYNEQFFGPGTRLTVL.